This T cell receptor beta chain was found in a study of PD-1 blockade in mismatch repair-deficient tumors. Using immunoSEQ multiplex PCR, the repertoire was profiled, and TCRdb retains in-frame clones only, with some absent. The table records just under 80,000 clones, approximately 78% of them present only once. Deletions cut 5 bases from V and 5 bases from J, with 7 bases between. Germline V gene lookup returns CDR1 SGHRS and CDR2 YFSETQ. This CDR3 region has 11 residues. This chain joins TRBV5-1 and TRBJ1-1; D gene ambiguous. Source: peripheral blood, taken 44 weeks after starting pembrolizumab. The TCR was taken from an adult with mismatch repair-deficient cancer. In nucleotides, the CDR3 is TGCGCCAGCAGAAGTGAAACTGAAGCTTTCTTT. Translation gives CASRSETEAFF.